These T cell receptor beta chains were read from a single sample in a study of OX40 agonist ivuxolimab in advanced cancers. Profiling relied on immunoSEQ multiplex PCR, and the TCRdb table lists in-frame clones only, not all of them. The table lists about 92,000 clones, roughly four fifths of them singletons. Sequences were derived from CD4+ or CD8+ T cells sorted from blood, sampled in a trial of the OX40 agonist ivuxolimab. The source of these receptors is an adult with an advanced solid tumor such as melanoma, head and neck, liver or kidney cancer. The CDR3 runs from the conserved cysteine through the conserved F or W. D genes are given only for firm matches. Clone size, where shown, is once, few, many, or a class for clones that have expanded.

>TRBV5-6|TRBJ1-1|.|12|.
CASSLAEGTAFF
TGTGCCAGCAGCTTGGCCGAGGGGACCGCTTTCTTT
>TRBV19|TRBJ1-5|.|12|.
CASSMINQPQHF
TGTGCCAGTAGTATGATCAATCAGCCCCAGCATTTT
>TRBV5-1|TRBJ2-7|.|12|.
CASSLSGFEQYF
TGCGCCAGCAGCTTGTCTGGGTTCGAGCAGTACTTC
>TRBV15|TRBJ2-5|.|14|.
CATSEAEGVETQYF
TGTGCCACCAGCGAGGCGGAAGGGGTAGAGACCCAGTACTTC
>TRBV5-1|TRBJ2-7|few|13|.
CASSSRGGYEQYF
TGCGCCAGCAGCTCCCGAGGTGGTTACGAGCAGTACTTC
>TRBV19|TRBJ1-3|few|16|.
CASSIGTQGMGNRRYF
TGTGCCAGTAGTATAGGGACCCAGGGAATGGGAAACCGTCGGTATTTT
>TRBV2|TRBJ2-4|.|14|.
CASAGRVAKNIQYF
TGTGCCAGCGCAGGCAGGGTAGCCAAAAACATTCAGTACTTC
>TRBV5-1|TRBJ1-4|.|13|.
CASKIRVGEKLFF
TGCGCCAGCAAGATAAGGGTCGGTGAAAAACTGTTTTTT
>TRBV30|TRBJ2-3|.|17|TRBD1
CAWSVPKTGAVRGGQYF
TGTGCCTGGAGTGTGCCTAAGACAGGGGCCGTCCGGGGTGGGCAGTATTTT
>TRBV4-3|TRBJ1-2|.|15|TRBD1
CASSQDGTGVFGYTF
TGCGCCAGCAGCCAAGATGGGACAGGGGTTTTTGGCTACACCTTC
>TRBV9|TRBJ2-1|once|16|TRBD1
CASSVSPSIGQDEQFF
TGTGCCAGCAGCGTTTCTCCCTCGATCGGACAGGACGAGCAGTTCTTC
>TRBV4-2|TRBJ2-1|once|14|.
CASSQVWVGDEQFF
TGTGCCAGCAGCCAAGTTTGGGTAGGGGATGAGCAGTTCTTC
>TRBV7-2|TRBJ2-6|.|15|.
CASSLVGSGANVLTF
TGTGCCAGCAGCTTAGTGGGCTCTGGGGCCAACGTCCTGACTTTC
>TRBV5-6|TRBJ1-2|.|16|.
CASSLRGGKANYGYTF
TGTGCCAGCAGCTTGAGAGGGGGGAAAGCTAACTATGGCTACACCTTC
>TRBV21-1|TRBJ2-1|.|17|.
CASFQRGAPSSYNEQFF
TGTGCCAGCTTCCAAAGGGGAGCTCCGAGCTCCTACAATGAGCAGTTCTTC
>TRBV5-4|TRBJ2-1|.|16|TRBD1
CASSLDRDSSYNEQFF
TGTGCCAGCAGCTTGGACCGGGACAGCAGCTACAATGAGCAGTTCTTC
>TRBV4-1|TRBJ1-3|once|16|.
CASSPFAGGSGNTIYF
TGCGCCAGCAGCCCCTTCGCCGGGGGCTCTGGAAACACCATATATTTT
>TRBV5-1|TRBJ2-1|.|15|.
CASREGPSKGNEQFF
TGCGCCAGCAGGGAGGGACCCTCGAAGGGGAATGAGCAGTTCTTC
>TRBV5-1|TRBJ1-2|once|15|TRBD1
CASSLAATGGEGYTF
TGCGCCAGCAGCTTGGCCGCGACAGGGGGTGAAGGCTACACCTTC
>TRBV21-1|TRBJ2-2|.|16|.
CASSNDKGAGTGELFF
TGTGCCAGCAGCAACGATAAGGGGGCAGGGACCGGGGAGCTGTTTTTT
>TRBV7-8|TRBJ1-2|.|13|.
CASSLQQNYGYTF
TGTGCCAGCAGCTTACAACAGAACTATGGCTACACCTTC
>TRBV15|TRBJ2-5|once|16|.
CATSRDSIWGQETQYF
TGTGCCACCAGCAGGGACTCAATCTGGGGCCAAGAGACCCAGTACTTC
>TRBV9|TRBJ1-2|.|12|.
CASSAPVYGYTF
TGTGCCAGCAGCGCTCCCGTCTATGGCTACACCTTC
>TRBV18|TRBJ2-7|.|13|TRBD2
CASSRSGGTEQYF
TGTGCCAGCTCACGTAGCGGGGGGACCGAGCAGTACTTC
>TRBV19|TRBJ2-3|.|17|TRBD2
CASSIDRSGGRTDTQYF
TGTGCCAGTAGTATAGATCGAAGCGGCGGGAGGACAGATACGCAGTATTTT
>TRBV4-3|TRBJ2-6|.|16|.
CASSQDGHSGANVLTF
TGCGCCAGCAGCCAAGATGGACACTCTGGGGCCAACGTCCTGACTTTC
>TRBV7-9|TRBJ2-2|.|15|TRBD2
CASSPGLAGTGELFF
TGTGCCAGCAGTCCCGGACTAGCGGGGACCGGGGAGCTGTTTTTT
>TRBV7-6|TRBJ2-7|.|16|TRBD1
CASSLESEDRTGEQYF
TGTGCCAGCAGCTTAGAGTCTGAGGACAGGACCGGCGAGCAGTACTTC
>TRBV7-2|TRBJ2-2|.|14|.
CASSLQAGTGELFF
TGTGCCAGCAGCTTACAAGCGGGCACCGGGGAGCTGTTTTTT
>TRBV28|TRBJ2-2|.|15|TRBD1
CASTPRDRVTGELFF
TGTGCCAGCACCCCTCGGGACAGGGTCACCGGGGAGCTGTTTTTT
>TRBV5-1|TRBJ2-1|.|12|.
CASSASKDEQFF
TGCGCCAGCAGCGCCTCGAAGGATGAGCAGTTCTTC
>TRBV19|TRBJ1-5|.|15|.
CASSASGQGRRPQHF
TGTGCCAGTAGCGCGAGCGGGCAGGGACGGAGGCCCCAGCATTTT
>TRBV6-5|TRBJ2-7|once|14|TRBD1
CASRYGQGAYEQYF
TGTGCCAGCAGGTACGGACAGGGGGCATACGAGCAGTACTTC
>TRBV18|TRBJ1-6|once|13|.
CASSPTERPPLHF
TGTGCCAGCTCACCGACAGAACGTCCACCCCTCCACTTT
>TRBV10-3|TRBJ2-3|.|15|TRBD2
CAISGLGGNTDTQYF
TGTGCCATCAGTGGTTTGGGGGGGAACACAGATACGCAGTATTTT
>TRBV19|TRBJ2-7|.|15|.
CASSIGKGIAYEQYF
TGTGCCAGTAGTATAGGCAAGGGAATCGCCTACGAGCAGTACTTC
>TRBV7-9|TRBJ1-1|.|11|.
CASSPQIEAFF
TGTGCCAGCAGCCCGCAGATCGAAGCTTTCTTT
>TRBV19|TRBJ1-3|medium-sized|13|.
CASMRDLGNTIYF
TGTGCCAGTATGCGGGACCTTGGAAACACCATATATTTT
>TRBV7-2|TRBJ2-3|.|13|.
CASSETQADTQYF
TGTGCCAGCAGCGAAACCCAGGCGGATACGCAGTATTTT
>TRBV5-8|TRBJ2-7|.|16|.
CASSSQTRSVDYEQYF
TGTGCCAGCAGCTCGCAAACAAGATCTGTGGACTACGAGCAGTACTTC
>TRBV4-1|TRBJ1-2|.|16|.
CASSQVYNSPAYGYTF
TGCGCCAGCAGCCAGGTTTATAATTCACCGGCCTATGGCTACACCTTC
>TRBV14|TRBJ2-7|once|17|TRBD1
CASSLRGLQGRGYEQYF
TGTGCCAGCAGCCTGAGGGGATTACAGGGGAGAGGGTACGAGCAGTACTTC
>TRBV10-2|TRBJ2-7|.|14|.
CASSGDPRAAEQYF
TGCGCCAGCAGTGGGGACCCTCGGGCCGCCGAGCAGTACTTC
>TRBV7-2|TRBJ2-3|.|14|.
CASTVLGGADTQYF
TGTGCCAGCACTGTCCTTGGCGGCGCAGATACGCAGTATTTT
>TRBV18|TRBJ1-6|few|15|.
CASSPLTAYNSPLHF
TGTGCCAGCTCACCACTGACAGCTTATAATTCACCCCTCCACTTT
>TRBV5-6|TRBJ1-5|.|14|.
CASTDSSLNQPQHF
TGTGCCAGCACCGACAGCTCACTCAATCAGCCCCAGCATTTT
>TRBV4-3|TRBJ1-2|.|13|TRBD1
CASSPGGLSGYTF
TGCGCCAGCAGCCCAGGGGGCTTAAGTGGCTACACCTTC
>TRBV6-5|TRBJ2-7|.|14|TRBD1
CASSNSDRTYEQYF
TGTGCCAGCAGTAACTCGGACAGGACCTACGAGCAGTACTTC
>TRBV6-1|TRBJ1-1|.|16|TRBD1
CASSGALGQGNTEAFF
TGTGCCAGCAGTGGGGCTCTGGGACAGGGAAACACTGAAGCTTTCTTT
>TRBV7-3|TRBJ2-5|.|16|TRBD1
CASSPSGQGAGETQYF
TGTGCCAGCAGCCCTTCTGGACAGGGGGCGGGAGAGACCCAGTACTTC